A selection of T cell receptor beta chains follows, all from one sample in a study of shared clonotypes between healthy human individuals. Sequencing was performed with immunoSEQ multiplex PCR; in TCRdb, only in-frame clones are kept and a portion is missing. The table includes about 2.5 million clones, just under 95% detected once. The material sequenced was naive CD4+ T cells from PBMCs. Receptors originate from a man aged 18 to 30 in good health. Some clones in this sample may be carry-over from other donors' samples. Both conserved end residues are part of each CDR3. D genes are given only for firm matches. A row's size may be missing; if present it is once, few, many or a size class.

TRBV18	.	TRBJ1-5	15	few	TGTGCCAGCTCACCGGGGGATTATAGCAATCAGCCCCAGCATTTT	CASSPGDYSNQPQHF
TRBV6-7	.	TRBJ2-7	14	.	TGTGCCAGCAGCCTCGGAGGGGTCTCCTACGAGCAGTACTTC	CASSLGGVSYEQYF
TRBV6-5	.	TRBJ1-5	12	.	TGTGCCAGCACATGGGGAAATCAGCCCCAGCATTTT	CASTWGNQPQHF
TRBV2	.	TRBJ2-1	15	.	TGTGCCAGCAGTGATCAGGGGCCCTTAGGCGGTGAGCAGTTCTTC	CASSDQGPLGGEQFF
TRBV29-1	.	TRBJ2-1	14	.	TGCAGCGCCGGTCTCGGGAGCTCCTACAATGAGCAGTTCTTC	CSAGLGSSYNEQFF
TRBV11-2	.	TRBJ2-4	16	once	TGTGCCAGCAGCTTAGCGGGGGTGGGAGCCAAAAACATTCAGTACTTC	CASSLAGVGAKNIQYF
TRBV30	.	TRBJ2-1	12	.	TGTGCCTGGAAACTGTCTTGGAATGAGCAGTTCTTC	CAWKLSWNEQFF
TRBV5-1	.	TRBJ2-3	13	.	TGCGCCAGCAGCTCTTTATCAGGGAATACGCAGTATTTT	CASSSLSGNTQYF
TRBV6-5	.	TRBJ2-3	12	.	TGTGCCAGCAGAACACAGGGTTTTACGCAGTATTTT	CASRTQGFTQYF
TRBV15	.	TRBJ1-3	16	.	TGTGCCACCAGCAGAGATCTCAGGCCCTCTGGAAACACCATATATTTT	CATSRDLRPSGNTIYF
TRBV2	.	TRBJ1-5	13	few	TGTGCCAGCAGCCGTGACACTAATCAGCCCCAGCATTTT	CASSRDTNQPQHF
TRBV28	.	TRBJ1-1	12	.	TGTGCCAGCAGTTTACATCCCAAGGGGGCTTTCTTT	CASSLHPKGAFF
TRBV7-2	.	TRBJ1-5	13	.	TGTGCCAGCAGCCGGGGCTTGGGCCAGCCCCAGCATTTT	CASSRGLGQPQHF
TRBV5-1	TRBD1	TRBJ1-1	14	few	TGCGCCAGCAGCCGCGGACAGGCATACACTGAAGCTTTCTTT	CASSRGQAYTEAFF
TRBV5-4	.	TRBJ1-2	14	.	TGTGCCAGCAGCTCACGGTGGGGGGAGGGTGGCTACACCTTC	CASSSRWGEGGYTF
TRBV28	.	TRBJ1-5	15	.	TGTGCCAGCAGTTTACCCACGCCAGGCAATCAGCCCCAGCATTTT	CASSLPTPGNQPQHF
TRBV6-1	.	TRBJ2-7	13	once	TGTGCCAGCCAGCATCGGGGGCCCTACGAGCAGTACTTC	CASQHRGPYEQYF
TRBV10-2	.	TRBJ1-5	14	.	TGCGCCAGCACCCCGCGGGGGAGCAATCAGCCCCAGCATTTT	CASTPRGSNQPQHF
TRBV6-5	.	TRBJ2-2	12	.	TGTGCCAGCATTGCGATGACCGGGGAGCTGTTTTTT	CASIAMTGELFF
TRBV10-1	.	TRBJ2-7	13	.	TGCGCCAGCAGTGACTCAGCGGCCTACGAGCAGTACTTC	CASSDSAAYEQYF
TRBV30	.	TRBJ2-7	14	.	TGTGCCTGGAGTAAAACCTCTGGTCCCTACGAGCAGTACTTC	CAWSKTSGPYEQYF
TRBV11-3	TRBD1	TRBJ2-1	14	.	TGTGCCAGCAGTGGACAGGGGCCGTACAATGAGCAGTTCTTC	CASSGQGPYNEQFF
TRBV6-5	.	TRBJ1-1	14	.	TGTGCCAGCAGTTCCAACCCAAAGGGCACTGAAGCTTTCTTT	CASSSNPKGTEAFF
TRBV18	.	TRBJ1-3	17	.	TGTGCCAGCTCACCGGACAGAATCTCGTTGGGCGGAAACACCATATATTTT	CASSPDRISLGGNTIYF
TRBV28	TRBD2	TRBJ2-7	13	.	TGTGCCAGCACCAACTTGGGGGAGGGTGAGCAGTACTTC	CASTNLGEGEQYF
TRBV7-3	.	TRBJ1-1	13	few	TGTGCCAGCCGATTGGGGTTGGACACTGAAGCTTTCTTT	CASRLGLDTEAFF
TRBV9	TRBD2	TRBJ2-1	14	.	TGTGCCAGCAGCGCGGGACTAGCTCCGCATGAGCAGTTCTTC	CASSAGLAPHEQFF
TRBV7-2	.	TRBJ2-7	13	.	TGTGCCAGCAGCTTAGCGCCAGCGGCCGAGCAGTACTTC	CASSLAPAAEQYF
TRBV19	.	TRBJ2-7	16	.	TGTGCCAGTAGTATAACGGGCAGGGGTAGCTCCTACGAGCAGTACTTC	CASSITGRGSSYEQYF
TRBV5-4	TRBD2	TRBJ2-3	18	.	TGTGCCAGCAGCCCGGTAAGCGGGAGGGCCGGGAGAACAGATACGCAGTATTTT	CASSPVSGRAGRTDTQYF
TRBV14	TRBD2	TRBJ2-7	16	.	TGTGCCAGCAGCCCAACATCTAGCGGGAGTCGGAACGAGCAGTACTTC	CASSPTSSGSRNEQYF
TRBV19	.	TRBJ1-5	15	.	TGTGCCAGTAGATACAGGGCTATTAGCAATCAGCCCCAGCATTTT	CASRYRAISNQPQHF
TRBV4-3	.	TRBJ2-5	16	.	TGCGCCAGCAGCCAAGACAACCGGGAGTGGTATAAGACCCAGTACTTC	CASSQDNREWYKTQYF
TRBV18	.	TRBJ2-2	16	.	TGTGCCAGCTCACAAACGCGGGCGGAGAACACCGGGGAGCTGTTTTTT	CASSQTRAENTGELFF
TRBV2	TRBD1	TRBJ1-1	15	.	TGTGCCAGCAGTGACTCCCACCGACAGGGTGATGAAGCTTTCTTT	CASSDSHRQGDEAFF
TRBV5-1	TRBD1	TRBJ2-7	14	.	TGCGCCAGCAGCTTTACAGGGGCGCCTTCCGAGCAGTACTTC	CASSFTGAPSEQYF
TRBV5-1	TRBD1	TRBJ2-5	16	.	TGCGCCAGCAGCTTGGGCGACAGGGGGCTGGGTGAGACCCAGTACTTC	CASSLGDRGLGETQYF
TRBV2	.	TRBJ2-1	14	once	TGTGCCAGCAGTCCCCCAGTCTCCTACAATGAGCAGTTCTTC	CASSPPVSYNEQFF
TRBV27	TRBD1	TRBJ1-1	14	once	TGTGCCAGCAGCAGACAGGGGGCCGGCACTGAAGCTTTCTTT	CASSRQGAGTEAFF
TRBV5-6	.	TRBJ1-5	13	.	TGTGCCAGCAGCTTGGAACGGGGTCAGCCCCAGCATTTT	CASSLERGQPQHF
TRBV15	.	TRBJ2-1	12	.	TGTGCCACCAGCCCTAGCACGGATGAGCAGTTCTTC	CATSPSTDEQFF
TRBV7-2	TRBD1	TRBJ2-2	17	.	TGTGCCAGCAGCCGGGACAGGGTGGTGGGGAACACCGGGGAGCTGTTTTTT	CASSRDRVVGNTGELFF